The 14 T cell receptor beta chains listed next were all sequenced from one sample in a study of neurological immune-mediated disorders. TCRdb re-called the 5' RACE reads through MiXCR, storing one row per CDR3 protein. The sample has about 46,000 distinct CDR3 sequences; about 2% are singletons. The sample consisted of PBMCs. The receptors stem from a woman aged 40 to 55 with multiple sclerosis.

This clonotype was seen repeatedly, ten times or more. The chain couples TRBV20-1 to TRBJ1-5; 7 nucleotides match TRBD1. V shed 3 bases and J 3 bases; nucleotides not matched to a gene: 11. The CDR3 loop spans 16 amino acids. The germline V gene encodes CDR1 DFQATT and CDR2 SNEGSKA (reference sequence). The CDR3 DNA follows: TGCAGTGCTAGTCAGACCGTGAGGGGGCTCAATCAGCCCCAGCATTTT. Residues: CSASQTVRGLNQPQHF.

This clonotype showed up many times. This rearrangement joins TRBV5-1 to TRBJ1-1; TRBD1 might be the D (6 bases). CDR1 is SGHRS, CDR2 YFSETQ, per germline. Trimming removed 2 bases at V and 6 bases at J, with 17 bases between. CDR3 length: 15 amino acids. The CDR3: CASSFQTGGNPEAFF. As DNA, the CDR3 is TGCGCCAGCAGCTTCCAGACAGGAGGTAATCCTGAAGCTTTCTTT.

This clonotype was picked up a small number of times. A much bigger clone sits one base away, suggesting this may be a read error. V gene TRBV10-2 combines with J gene TRBJ2-7, with 10 bases lining up with TRBD2. CDR1 WSHSY and CDR2 SAAADI come from the germline V gene. The CDR3 totals 15 residues. The CDR3 sequence: CASSERSGGTYEKYF. DNA for the CDR3: TGCGCCAGCAGTGAGCGTAGCGGGGGGACCTACGAGAAGTACTTC.

This clonotype was seen repeatedly, ten times or more. The CDR3 region is CARETRETDTQYF. The CDR3 coding sequence is TGCGCCAGAGAAACGAGGGAGACAGATACGCAGTATTTT. V is TRBV5-1 and J is TRBJ2-3, with TRBD2 as a possible D gene (5 bases). The length of the CDR3 is 13 residues. Germline V gene data show CDR1 as SGHRS and CDR2 as YFSETQ. The ends were cut back, 8 bases at V and 3 bases at J, with 13 bases in the middle.

This clonotype was picked up many times. This sequence joins TRBV5-1 and TRBJ1-6; TRBD1 agrees at 9 bases. Losses at the gene ends were 2 bases for V and 4 bases for J; bases not matched to a gene: 7. There are 17 residues in the CDR3. Germline values: CDR1 SGHRS, CDR2 YFSETQ. Here the CDR3 DNA reads TGCGCCAGCAGCTTTACAAGGACAGGGGATTATAATTCACCCCTCCACTTT. Its translation: CASSFTRTGDYNSPLHF.

Concerning this clonotype: This could be a read error, since a much larger clone is one nucleotide away. The chain employs TRBV20-1 and TRBJ2-3, with 10 bases matching TRBD1. There are 13 residues in the CDR3. Germline V CDR1 and CDR2: DFQATT, SNEGSKA (reference sequence). This CDR3 is CSARDRGLDTEYF. In nucleotides, the CDR3 is TGCAGTGCACGGGACAGGGGATTGGATACGGAGTATTTT.

This clonotype has ten or more counts. The chain is built from TRBV3-1 and TRBJ2-6, with D perhaps given as TRBD1 or TRBD2 (5 bases each). Germline V gene sequence: CDR1 LGHDT, CDR2 YNNKEL (reference sequence). V was clipped by 3 bases and J by 1 base, with 19 bases between them. The CDR3 sequence is 19 residues long. Here the CDR3 DNA reads TGTGCCAGCAGCCAGATAGGGACGCAGATTGGGTCTGGGGCCAACGTCCTGACTTTC. This translates into CASSQIGTQIGSGANVLTF.

This clonotype was picked up many times. J is TRBJ1-1 and V is TRBV5-1; D unclear. Germline CDR1 and CDR2: SGHRS and YFSETQ. V was cut by 6 bases and J by 2 bases, with 5 bases left in between. CDR3 length: 11 residues. In DNA form, the CDR3 reads TGCGCCAGCAAAGAAAACACTGAAGCTTTCTTT. Translation gives CASKENTEAFF.

This clonotype was counted at least ten times. The V call is TRBV10-2, the J call TRBJ2-1, with D perhaps given as TRBD1 or TRBD2 (6 bases each). The germline V gene has CDR1 WSHSY and CDR2 SAAADI. V was trimmed by 6 bases and J by 1 base, leaving 16 bases between them. The CDR3 runs to 16 residues. The CDR3 is CASRPRWRGSYNEQFF. The CDR3 DNA is TGCGCCAGCAGGCCTAGGTGGAGGGGGTCCTACAATGAGCAGTTCTTC.

This clonotype was seen at least ten times. The J gene is TRBJ1-5, the V gene TRBV6-5; TRBD1 is a possible D gene (6 bases). The CDR3 runs 15 residues. V gave up 5 bases and J gave up 0 bases, with 11 bases separating them. Germline loops: CDR1 MNHEY, CDR2 SVGAGI. CDR3 nucleotide sequence: TGTGCCAGCAGTCGAATGACAGGTAGCAATCAGCCCCAGCATTTT. It yields the protein CASSRMTGSNQPQHF.

Ten or more counts support this clonotype. The chain recombines TRBV7-6 with TRBJ2-6; either TRBD1 or TRBD2 may fit D (5 bases each). The V and J ends lost 1 base and 0 bases respectively, with 13 bases between them. The germline V gene has CDR1 SGHVS and CDR2 FNYEAQ. CDR3 length: 18 residues. In DNA, the CDR3 is TGTGCCAGCAGCTTAGAAGAGGGGAGAAGCTCTGGGGCCAACGTCCTGACTTTC. Translation gives CASSLEEGRSSGANVLTF.

This clonotype has at least ten counts. V and J are TRBV5-1 and TRBJ2-3, with TRBD2 matching 7 bases. From germline, CDR1 is SGHRS and CDR2 YFSETQ. CDR3 length: 15 residues. V trimming: 7 bases; J trimming: 4 bases; junction bases outside the gene matches: 12. DNA of the CDR3: TGCGCCAGCCGCCCCCTGGCTAGCGGAGCAGATACGCAGTATTTT. Protein: CASRPLASGADTQYF. The entire variable domain, with the rest obtained from reference TRBV5-1 and TRBJ2-3, is as follows: KAGVTQTPRYLIKTRGQQVTLSCSPISGHRSVSWYQQTPGQGLQFLFEYFSETQRNKGNFPGRFSGRQFSNSRSEMNVSTLELGDSALYLCASRPLASGADTQYFGPGTRLTVL.

This clonotype showed up many times. The chain combines TRBV7-9 with TRBJ2-2; TRBD2 might be the D (6 bases). The V end lost 7 bases, the J end lost 7 bases, and 19 bases lay between the germline ends. In germline, CDR1 is SEHNR, CDR2 FQNEAQ (reference sequence). This CDR3 comprises 15 residues. The CDR3 DNA is TGTGCCAGCACCCCTGCCGGCGGGACCAACGGGGAGCTGTTTTTT. This translates into CASTPAGGTNGELFF.

The gene calls are TRBV20-1 and TRBJ1-2; unclear D gene. The length of the CDR3 is 11 residues. V lost 4 bases, J lost 1 base, and 4 bases lay in between. Germline CDR1 is DFQATT and CDR2 is SNEGSKA (reference sequence). CDR3 coding DNA: TGCAGTGCTAAGATTAACTATGGCTACACCTTC. Translating it yields CSAKINYGYTF.